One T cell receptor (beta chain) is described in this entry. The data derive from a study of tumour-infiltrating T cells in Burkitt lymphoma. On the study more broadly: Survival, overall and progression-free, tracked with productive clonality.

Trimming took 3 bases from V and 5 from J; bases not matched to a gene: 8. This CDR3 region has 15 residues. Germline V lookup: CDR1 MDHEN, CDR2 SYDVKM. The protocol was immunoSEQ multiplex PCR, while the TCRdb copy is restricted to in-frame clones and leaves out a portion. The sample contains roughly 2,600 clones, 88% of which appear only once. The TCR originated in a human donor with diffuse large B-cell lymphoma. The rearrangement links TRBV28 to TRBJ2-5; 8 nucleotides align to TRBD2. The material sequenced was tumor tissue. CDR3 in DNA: TGTGCCAGCAGTTTCAACAGCCCGGGGGGGGAGACCCAGTACTTC. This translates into CASSFNSPGGETQYF.